Listed below are T cell receptor beta chains from one sample, sequenced in a study of T cell responses to AZD1222 COVID-19 vaccine. Data came from immunoSEQ multiplex PCR; TCRdb stores just in-frame clones and leaves some out. The sample carries more than 150,000 clones, roughly 90% recorded once. The sample consisted of peripheral blood, taken on day 0 of AZD1222 vaccination. These receptors were collected from an adult in good health. Each CDR3 is given with its conserved first and last residue. D genes are given only for firm matches. Clone size is stated in some rows and not others, as once, few, many or a class when expanded.

DNA	CDR3	J	size	V	D
TGTGCCAGCAGTGACGGGGGGGCCCCAGATACGCAGTATTTT	CASSDGGAPDTQYF	TRBJ2-3	-	TRBV6-1	TRBD2
TGTGCCAGCAGTTACAGGAGGGGGTCCGAAAACACCATATATTTT	CASSYRRGSENTIYF	TRBJ1-3	-	TRBV6-5	-
TGTGCCAGTAGTATATTGAGGGGCACTGAAGCTTTCTTT	CASSILRGTEAFF	TRBJ1-1	few	TRBV19	-
TGTGCCAGCAGTCCAGTAGTGAATTCGTACGAGCAGTACTTC	CASSPVVNSYEQYF	TRBJ2-7	-	TRBV28	-
TGTGCCAGCTCGCCCGGCGGACAGTACCTCGAGCAGTACTTC	CASSPGGQYLEQYF	TRBJ2-7	-	TRBV18	-
TGTGCCAGCAGCCAAGGAAGACTGCGCGTCTACGAGCAGTACTTC	CASSQGRLRVYEQYF	TRBJ2-7	-	TRBV14	-
TGTGCCACCAGTGATTCCGGGACTGGACAAGAGACCCAGTACTTC	CATSDSGTGQETQYF	TRBJ2-5	-	TRBV24-1	-
TGTGCCACCAGCAGAGCCAGGGACATCAGCACAGATACGCAGTATTTT	CATSRARDISTDTQYF	TRBJ2-3	-	TRBV15	-
TGTGCCACCAGCAGGGCCCCTTCGGGACAGTTTACCTACGAGCAGTACTTC	CATSRAPSGQFTYEQYF	TRBJ2-7	-	TRBV15	TRBD1
TGTGCCAGCAGCTCGCCAGCGGGAGCGGAGACCCAGTACTTC	CASSSPAGAETQYF	TRBJ2-5	-	TRBV5-4	TRBD2
TGTGCCAGTAGTGGGCCGGAGCGTGTGTATGGCTACACCTTC	CASSGPERVYGYTF	TRBJ1-2	-	TRBV19	-
TGTGCCAGCAGCGATGGGACAACTTACGAGCAGTACTTC	CASSDGTTYEQYF	TRBJ2-7	-	TRBV7-7	-
TGTGCCAGCAGTCCCACAGGGGGCGGTGGTAATTCACCCCTCCACTTT	CASSPTGGGGNSPLHF	TRBJ1-6	-	TRBV27	TRBD1
TGTGCCAGCAGCCCAACTACAGGGACCGGGTACGAGCAGTACTTC	CASSPTTGTGYEQYF	TRBJ2-7	-	TRBV7-6	-
TGTGCCAGCAGTCTACGACAGGGTTGGGCCGGGGAGCTGTTTTTT	CASSLRQGWAGELFF	TRBJ2-2	-	TRBV28	TRBD1
TGTGCCAGCAGTAAAGGGGTCTCCTACGAGCAGTACTTC	CASSKGVSYEQYF	TRBJ2-7	-	TRBV7-8	-
TGTGCCAGCAGCCCCCAGGGGGCAACGAACTATGGCTACACCTTC	CASSPQGATNYGYTF	TRBJ1-2	-	TRBV14	TRBD1
TGTGCCAGCAGCTTATCGACAGATTTCCAAGAGACCCAGTACTTC	CASSLSTDFQETQYF	TRBJ2-5	-	TRBV7-9	-
TGTGCCAGCAGGCCTTTGACACAGCGACTAGCCCATGAGCAGTTCTTC	CASRPLTQRLAHEQFF	TRBJ2-1	-	TRBV27	TRBD2
TGTGCCAGCAGTTTGGGGGACGGTGGCTACACCTTC	CASSLGDGGYTF	TRBJ1-2	-	TRBV12-3/TRBV12-4	-